The TCR beta chain under discussion was sequenced for a study of blood T cell repertoires in COVID-19. Study details: Sources were T cells, B-cell-depleted T cells, or PBMCs; the material itself was cDNA or gDNA.

The assay was immunoSEQ multiplex PCR, and TCRdb's table has in-frame clones only and misses some. Of 250,000 to 300,000 clones in the sample, roughly nine tenths were seen once. The Seattle patients, enrolled during active infection, were followed longitudinally. This CDR3 is 14 amino acids long. Trimming took 6 bases from V and 6 from J; bases not matched to a gene: 8. The germline V gene has CDR1 LNHDA and CDR2 SQIVND (reference sequence). The sequence came from a young woman with COVID-19, enrolled during active disease. This chain connects TRBV19 to TRBJ1-3; 7 bases line up with TRBD1. The sequencing input was peripheral blood. DNA for the CDR3: TGTGCCAGTAGAAAACAGGGGCTTGAAAACACCATATATTTT. It codes for CASRKQGLENTIYF.